The 15 T cell receptor beta chains in this list originate from one sample, sequenced in a study of monozygotic twins with inflammatory bowel disease (dated by TCRdb to about 2019). The library relied on 5' RACE. The instrument was an Illumina HiSeq 2500. Following reprocessing of the reads by TCRdb, the data hold one row per CDR3 protein sequence and no DNA is available. The sample's records list a few hundred thousand distinct CDR3 sequences. 2.6% of the sample belongs to the ten largest clones. The sequencing sample was made of blood. All receptors derive from a human donor with ulcerative colitis or Crohn's disease, or a healthy co-twin of an affected twin (not recorded which).

This rearrangement joins TRBV5-1 to TRBJ2-3; the D gene TCRdb calls, TRBD2, cannot be checked with no DNA. The CDR3 totals 17 residues. The germline CDR1 and CDR2 sequences are SGHRS and YFSETQ. This CDR3 is CASSLMIAGDPTDTQYF.

The CDR3 sequence: CASSPKRGQGGGEQFF. The chain uses TRBV4-2 and TRBJ2-1; TCRdb proposes TRBD1, but this gene call is untestable without DNA. This CDR3 region has 16 residues. Germline CDR1 LGHNA, CDR2 YNFKEQ.

The J gene is TRBJ2-4, the V gene TRBV6-6. Germline assignment: CDR1 MNHNY and CDR2 SVGAGI (reference sequence). There are 14 residues in the CDR3. The CDR3 here is CASSYISAKNIQYF.

The rearrangement uses TRBV4-3 and TRBJ1-2; TCRdb's D call, TRBD1, is unchecked because there is no DNA. The CDR3 sequence is 14 residues long. In germline, CDR1 is LGHNA, CDR2 YSLEER. CDR3: CASSQAGDLHGYTF.

The genes are TRBV5-1 and TRBJ2-4; the TRBD1 assignment by TCRdb is unverifiable without DNA. Germline V gene lookup returns CDR1 SGHRS and CDR2 YFSETQ. The CDR3 has 15 residues. CDR3 in amino acids: CASSLGQGSKNIQYF.

The V and J genes are TRBV6-5 and TRBJ2-7; lacking DNA, the TRBD1 call made by TCRdb goes unchecked. The CDR3 is 16 amino acids. Germline CDR1 is MNHEY and CDR2 is SVGAGI. CDR3: CASSYSRDRPIYEQYF.

V usage is TRBV12-3 or TRBV12-4 and J usage is TRBJ1-4; the D gene TCRdb calls, TRBD1, cannot be checked with no DNA. CDR3 length: 16 amino acids. The CDR3 loop reads CASSSYQTGSNEKLFF.

This chain joins TRBV28 and TRBJ2-7; the TCRdb call, TRBD1, lacks DNA for checking. Germline V gives CDR1 MDHEN, CDR2 SYDVKM. The CDR3 covers 14 residues. This CDR3 is CASSLSSGRGEQYF.

The chain has TRBV3-1 and TRBJ1-6; TCRdb returns TRBD1, unconfirmable since there is no DNA. This CDR3 is 14 amino acids long. CDR1 and CDR2 (germline): LGHDT, YNNKEL (reference sequence). The CDR3 is CASSQEWGGSPLHF. Full variable domain (rest looked up from reference TRBV3-1 and TRBJ1-6): DTAVSQTPKYLVTQMGNDKSIKCEQNLGHDTMYWYKQDSKKFLKIMFSYNNKELIINETVPNRFSPKSPDKAHLNLHINSLELGDSAVYFCASSQEWGGSPLHFGNGTRLTVT.

The rearrangement uses TRBV5-1 and TRBJ2-1; TCRdb's D call, TRBD1, is unchecked because there is no DNA. Germline lookup yields CDR1 SGHRS and CDR2 YFSETQ. This CDR3 region has 15 residues. CDR3 protein: CASSFGYGGANEQFF.

The CDR3 loop is CASSPDRGRYEQYF. The rearrangement uses TRBV7-2 and TRBJ2-7; without DNA, the TCRdb call of TRBD1 cannot be checked. CDR1 and CDR2 from the germline V gene are SGHTA and FQGNSA. This CDR3 contains 14 residues.

The chain combines TRBV18 with TRBJ2-5; the D call of TRBD2 rests on TCRdb alone, since no DNA is present to check it. Germline CDR1 reads KGHSH; CDR2 reads LQKENI. The CDR3 runs to 14 residues. This CDR3 reads CASSPTSPQETQYF.

The chain has TRBV11-2 and TRBJ1-1; the TRBD1 assignment by TCRdb is unverifiable without DNA. CDR3 size: 16 residues. Per the germline V gene, CDR1 is SGHAT and CDR2 is FQNNGV. The CDR3: CASSLDQDRVNTEAFF. Filled out from reference TRBV11-2 and TRBJ1-1, the complete variable domain reads EAGVAQSPRYKIIEKRQSVAFWCNPISGHATLYWYQQILGQGPKLLIQFQNNGVVDDSQLPKDRFSAERLKGVDSTLKIQPAKLEDSAVYLCASSLDQDRVNTEAFFGQGTRLTVV.

The chain joins TRBV7-7 to TRBJ1-2. CDR1 SSHAT and CDR2 FNYEAQ come from the germline V gene (reference sequence). The CDR3 has 13 residues. The CDR3 sequence is CASSLAVLDGYTF. Together with reference TRBV7-7 and TRBJ1-2, the CDR3 gives the full variable domain: GAGVSQSPRYKVTKRGQDVTLRCDPISSHATLYWYQQALGQGPEFLTYFNYEAQPDKSGLPSDRFSAERPEGSISTLTIQRTEQRDSAMYRCASSLAVLDGYTFGSGTRLTVV.

The J gene is TRBJ2-5, the V gene TRBV20-1; without DNA, the TCRdb call of TRBD2 cannot be checked. This CDR3 spans 15 amino acids. Germline-derived CDR1 and CDR2 are DFQATT and SNEGSKA (reference sequence). The CDR3 reads CSGELAGYYQETQYF.